Presented here are 30 T cell receptor beta chains from one specimen sequenced in a study of T cells in Graves' hyperthyroidism and ophthalmopathy. Amplification targeted TCR beta CDR3 regions from RNA transcripts. During a first-round RT-PCR of the TCR CDR3, the HTBI primer set was used. Via MiXCR, TCRdb re-called the multiplex PCR reads, giving one row per CDR3 protein. The table shows 500,000 to 750,000 distinct CDR3 sequences, with around 16% occurring only once. The sequencing sample was made of blood. Receptors were obtained from a woman aged 25 to 39 with Graves' hyperthyroidism.

There are many counts of this clonotype. V is TRBV20-1 and J is TRBJ2-3, with 8 bases fitting TRBD1. The CDR3 has 15 amino acids. The germline V gene has CDR1 DFQATT and CDR2 SNEGSKA (reference sequence). V was pared by 6 bases and J by 1 base, with 9 bases of the junction left unmatched. CDR3 region: CSAQHLTGGTDTQYF. The CDR3 DNA reads as TGCAGTGCACAGCACCTGACAGGGGGCACAGATACGCAGTATTTT.

The J gene is TRBJ1-1, the V gene TRBV28, with D unclear. The CDR3 is 15 amino acids. Germline CDR1 reads MDHEN; CDR2 reads SYDVKM. Trimming pared 2 bases from V and 2 bases from J, leaving 12 bases between. The CDR3 DNA is TGTGCCAGCAGTTTAGAAGGATACCGAAACACTGAAGCTTTCTTT. This sequence encodes CASSLEGYRNTEAFF.

This clonotype was detected a few times. The gene calls are TRBV11-2 and TRBJ2-4; D gene unclear. Between the trimmed V and J ends, which lost 1 base and 4 bases, there was a span of 5 bases. This CDR3 spans 13 amino acids. CDR1 and CDR2 from the germline V gene are SGHAT and FQNNGV. For the CDR3, the DNA is TGTGCCAGCAGCTTAGTGGAGAAAAACATTCAGTACTTC. It translates to CASSLVEKNIQYF. Drawing the rest from reference TRBV11-2 and TRBJ2-4, the complete variable domain is EAGVAQSPRYKIIEKRQSVAFWCNPISGHATLYWYQQILGQGPKLLIQFQNNGVVDDSQLPKDRFSAERLKGVDSTLKIQPAKLEDSAVYLCASSLVEKNIQYFGAGTRLSVL.

This clonotype showed up just a few times. The chain couples TRBV14 to TRBJ2-1; D not certain. The V gene lost 1 base and the J gene lost 12 bases, with 16 bases spanning the gap. Per the germline V gene, CDR1 is SGHDN and CDR2 is FVKESK. The CDR3 sequence is 14 residues long. In DNA, the CDR3 is TGTGCCAGCAGCCAAGTACCGTCCTACCTAGGGCAGTTCTTC. Translating it yields CASSQVPSYLGQFF.

This clonotype was counted at least ten times. The chain is built from TRBV5-1 and TRBJ2-2; D gene unclear. The CDR3 consists of 17 residues. V was trimmed by 2 bases and J by 1 base, leaving 15 bases between them. The germline V gene encodes CDR1 SGHRS and CDR2 YFSETQ. CDR3 region: CASSLGTSRRNTGELFF. The CDR3 bases are TGCGCCAGCAGCTTAGGAACCAGCAGGCGGAACACCGGGGAGCTGTTTTTT.

The chain couples TRBV6-1 to TRBJ2-6, with 7 nucleotides matching TRBD1. The germline V gene encodes CDR1 MNHNS and CDR2 SASEGT. Germline trimming cut 8 bases from V and 2 bases from J; bases unmatched to any gene: 6. This CDR3 spans 15 amino acids. The CDR3 loop is CASALTGAGANVLTF. The DNA for the CDR3 is TGTGCCAGCGCCTTAACAGGGGCTGGGGCCAACGTCCTGACTTTC.

This clonotype was seen repeatedly, ten times or more. This chain connects TRBV2 to TRBJ2-1; TRBD2 agrees at 8 bases. J lost 6 bases, V lost 4 bases, and 5 bases had no gene match. The CDR3 contains 14 residues. Germline V gene lookup returns CDR1 SNHLY and CDR2 FYNNEI. DNA of the CDR3: TGTGCCAGCAGTGGTCGGGAGGGCCTCAATGAGCAGTTCTTC. Amino acids: CASSGREGLNEQFF. Using reference TRBV2 and TRBJ2-1 for the parts outside the CDR3, the full variable domain is EPEVTQTPSHQVTQMGQEVILRCVPISNHLYFYWYRQILGQKVEFLVSFYNNEISEKSEIFDDQFSVERPDGSNFTLKIRSTKLEDSAMYFCASSGREGLNEQFFGPGTRLTVL.

J is TRBJ1-6 and V is TRBV7-9; D is possibly TRBD1 (6 bases). With 6 bases removed from V and 2 bases from J, the gap between germline ends came to 11 bases. Germline values: CDR1 SEHNR, CDR2 FQNEAQ (reference sequence). The CDR3 covers 15 residues. Here the CDR3 DNA reads TGTGCCAGCAGAGGGGGGAGAGCCTATAATTCACCCCTCCACTTT. As protein: CASRGGRAYNSPLHF. Full variable domain (missing parts from reference TRBV7-9 and TRBJ1-6): DTGVSQNPRHKITKRGQNVTFRCDPISEHNRLYWYRQTLGQGPEFLTYFQNEAQLEKSRLLSDRFSAERPKGSFSTLEIQRTEQGDSAMYLCASRGGRAYNSPLHFGNGTRLTVT.

This clonotype was observed at least ten times. The chain couples TRBV18 to TRBJ2-7, with 7 bases aligning to TRBD2. The CDR3 is 14 amino acids. Germline-derived CDR1 and CDR2 are KGHSH and LQKENI. Trimming removed 3 bases from V and 0 bases from J; junction bases left unmatched: 2. The CDR3 coding sequence is TGTGCCAGCTCACCTCTAGCGGACTCCTACGAGCAGTACTTC. Its protein product is CASSPLADSYEQYF.

The chain links TRBV28 to TRBJ2-1, with 7 bases matching TRBD2. The length of the CDR3 is 13 residues. V was clipped by 5 bases and J by 12 bases; unmatched bases: 10. Germline V gene sequence: CDR1 MDHEN, CDR2 SYDVKM. CDR3 nucleotide sequence: TGTGCCAGCAGTAAAGGACTAGTAGGTTGGCAGTTCTTC. Residues: CASSKGLVGWQFF.

Regarding this clonotype: A much larger clonotype is one base distant, so this may be a read error. The chain employs TRBV28 and TRBJ2-5; D gene unclear. The CDR3 covers 14 residues. Germline-derived CDR1 and CDR2 are MDHEN and SYDVKM. V was cut by 5 bases and J by 6 bases, with 16 bases left in between. CDR3: CASSPLETQKTQYF. The CDR3 DNA follows: TGTGCCAGCAGTCCCCTCGAAACTCAAAAGACCCAGTACTTC.

This clonotype was seen ten or more times. This chain links TRBV11-2 with TRBJ2-5, with 10 bases fitting TRBD1. Germline V gives CDR1 SGHAT, CDR2 FQNNGV. After removal of 5 bases from V and 4 bases from J, the junction contained 7 bases not matched to a gene. The CDR3 has 15 amino acids. For the CDR3, the DNA is TGTGCCAGCAGCGGGGAGACAGGGGGCGTAGAGACCCAGTACTTC. Residues: CASSGETGGVETQYF.

V usage is TRBV7-3 and J usage is TRBJ2-7, with 10 bases identical to TRBD2. V shed 8 bases and J 0 bases; nucleotides not matched to a gene: 7. CDR3 length equals 15 residues. The germline V gene encodes CDR1 SGHTA and CDR2 FQGTGA. CDR3 DNA: TGTGCCAGCGCACTAGCGGGATCCGACTCCTACGAGCAGTACTTC. Protein: CASALAGSDSYEQYF.

This clonotype has a count of ten or more. The rearrangement links TRBV27 to TRBJ2-7; D gene uncertain. This CDR3 comprises 13 residues. The ends were cut back, 9 bases at V and 2 bases at J, with 14 bases in the middle. The V gene's germline CDR1 is MNHEY and CDR2 SMNVEV (reference sequence). CDR3 sequence (DNA): TGTGCCAGTCACGGGCAGGTGCCCTACGAGCAGTACTTC. Its translation is CASHGQVPYEQYF.

In regard to this clonotype: A read error may account for a junction end that differs from germline. V usage is TRBV7-2 and J usage is TRBJ2-1; 12 bases are shared with TRBD2. The CDR3 spans 15 residues. Germline CDR1 SGHTA, CDR2 FQGNSA. The CDR3 loop reads CASRTGTSGYNEQSF. CDR3 DNA sequence: TGTGCCAGCAGAACCGGGACTAGCGGGTACAATGAGCAGTCCTTC.

This clonotype was seen repeatedly, ten times or more. The V and J genes are TRBV7-9 and TRBJ2-2; D unresolved. V was pared by 6 bases and J by 1 base, with 6 bases between. Germline CDR1 is SEHNR and CDR2 is FQNEAQ (reference sequence). This CDR3 region has 13 residues. The DNA of the CDR3 is TGTGCCAGCAGGGCAGAGAACACCGGGGAGCTGTTTTTT. Translating it yields CASRAENTGELFF.

This clonotype was seen a few times. CDR3 loop: CASKGTPYNEQFF. For the CDR3, the DNA is TGTGCCAGCAAGGGGACTCCGTACAATGAGCAGTTCTTC. This chain uses TRBV6-1 with TRBJ2-1; D is perhaps TRBD2 (6 bases). Germline V gene data show CDR1 as MNHNS and CDR2 as SASEGT. This CDR3 is built from 13 residues. The V end lost 7 bases, the J end lost 4 bases, and 11 bases lay between the germline ends.

Points on this clonotype: One base away lies a much larger clone, so this may be a sequencing read error. V gene TRBV30 combines with J gene TRBJ1-2, with a weak D call TRBD1 (5 bases). CDR1 is GTSNPN and CDR2 is SVGIG in the germline V gene (reference sequence). The CDR3 consists of 13 residues. The CDR3 sequence: CAWSTGGDYGYAF. The DNA for the CDR3 is TGTGCCTGGAGTACGGGGGGGGACTATGGCTACGCCTTC.

This chain links TRBV2 with TRBJ2-5, with 9 bases aligning to TRBD1. After removal of 2 bases from V and 5 bases from J, the junction contained 3 bases not matched to a gene. Germline CDR1 SNHLY, CDR2 FYNNEI. CDR3 length: 14 amino acids. For the CDR3, the DNA is TGTGCCAGCAGTGAAAAGGACAGGGGTGAGACCCAGTACTTC. Amino acids: CASSEKDRGETQYF.

In this sample, this clonotype turned up once. V and J are TRBV12-3 or TRBV12-4 and TRBJ1-3, with TRBD1 as a possible D gene (5 bases). The V end was cut by 4 bases, the J end by 15 bases, with 16 bases between. The CDR3 runs 12 residues. CDR3 nucleotides: TGTGCCAGCAGTTCCGGACCCTCTAGGGGATATTTT. It yields the protein CASSSGPSRGYF.

This clonotype was observed at least ten times. The chain has TRBV20-1 and TRBJ2-1; TRBD2 agrees at 9 bases. V shed 1 base and J 14 bases; nucleotides not matched to a gene: 3. The CDR3 length is 11 residues. CDR1 is DFQATT and CDR2 is SNEGSKA in the germline V gene (reference sequence). The CDR3 bases are TGCAGTGCTAGAGCGGGACTAGCAGAGTTCTTC. Its translation is CSARAGLAEFF.

The table lists this clonotype with many counts. This chain uses TRBV27 with TRBJ2-1, with a possible D match to TRBD2 (6 bases). Trimming removed 3 bases from V and 2 bases from J, with 11 bases in between. The CDR3 covers 15 residues. CDR1 MNHEY and CDR2 SMNVEV come from the germline V gene (reference sequence). Here the CDR3 DNA reads TGTGCCAGCAGTTTGTGGCGGGAACCCTACAATGAGCAGTTCTTC. It translates to CASSLWREPYNEQFF.

In its sample, this clonotype was seen many times. V usage is TRBV28 and J usage is TRBJ2-1; 10 bases align to TRBD2. V shed 2 bases and J 8 bases; nucleotides not matched to a gene: 15. The CDR3 length is 18 residues. Germline lookup yields CDR1 MDHEN and CDR2 SYDVKM. The DNA for the CDR3 is TGTGCCAGCAGTTTACGCCTAGCGGGAGCTCGAATAATCGATGAGCAGTTCTTC. Encoded protein: CASSLRLAGARIIDEQFF.

This clonotype was seen ten or more times. The rearrangement uses TRBV7-2 and TRBJ2-2, with D maybe TRBD1 (6 bases). Germline V gene data show CDR1 as SGHTA and CDR2 as FQGNSA. Trimming took off 3 bases at V and 3 bases at J, with 20 bases between the two ends. The length of the CDR3 is 18 residues. For the CDR3, the DNA is TGTGCCAGCAGCTTCTACAGGGTTCGGCGACGAGACACCGGGGAGCTGTTTTTT. Encoded protein: CASSFYRVRRRDTGELFF.

This clonotype was seen only a few times. This sequence joins TRBV5-1 and TRBJ1-6; 11 positions agree with TRBD1. The V gene end was trimmed by 3 bases and the J gene end by 9 bases; junction bases not matched to a gene: 8. Looked up from germline, CDR1 is SGHRS and CDR2 is YFSETQ. This CDR3 has 16 amino acids. CDR3 sequence reads: CASSSGQGVGTSPLHF. In nucleotides, the CDR3 is TGCGCCAGCAGCTCGGGACAGGGGGTCGGTACTTCACCCCTCCACTTT.

The gene calls are TRBV6-1 and TRBJ1-1; unclear D gene. Germline lookup yields CDR1 MNHNS and CDR2 SASEGT. Trimming stripped 7 bases from V and 2 bases from J, with 11 bases between. The CDR3 totals 13 residues. The CDR3 is CASITRPNTEAFF. The CDR3, as DNA: TGTGCCAGCATCACCCGCCCCAACACTGAAGCTTTCTTT.

The chain has TRBV20-1 and TRBJ1-4; tentatively, D is TRBD1 (5 bases). Germline CDR1 is DFQATT and CDR2 is SNEGSKA (reference sequence). Trimming shortened V by 0 bases and J by 7 bases, and 12 bases separated the two germline ends. The CDR3 has 14 amino acids. Written as DNA, the CDR3 is TGCAGTGCTAGAGATGAGGGGACCAGTGAAAAACTGTTTTTT. Translated: CSARDEGTSEKLFF.

Note on this clonotype: A much larger clone is a single base away; this may be a read error. The chain is built from TRBV9 and TRBJ2-5; maybe TRBD2 (6 bases). Near its end, the DNA agrees better with TRBJ2-1, so the J call may be wrong. Germline V CDR1 and CDR2: SGDLS, YYNGEE. The CDR3 has 17 amino acids. The CDR3 sequence: CASSARSGLATQETQFF. Written as DNA, the CDR3 is TGTGCCAGCAGCGCCCGTAGCGGTCTTGCGACTCAAGAGACCCAGTTCTTC.

The chain is built from TRBV5-1 and TRBJ2-3; D call uncertain. The CDR3 length is 16 residues. From germline, CDR1 is SGHRS and CDR2 YFSETQ. Trimming cost V 0 bases and J 3 bases, with 14 bases left between them. The CDR3 DNA sequence: TGCGCCAGCAGCTTGGAACGACACGGCCTGACAGATACGCAGTATTTT. Its translation is CASSLERHGLTDTQYF.

This clonotype was found many times. The chain has TRBV5-1 and TRBJ2-1, with TRBD2 identical over 7 bases. Germline V CDR1 and CDR2: SGHRS, YFSETQ. With V trimmed by 2 bases and J by 3 bases, 8 bases remained unmatched. The CDR3 extends over 16 amino acids. The CDR3 protein is CASSLYPGLNYNEQFF. CDR3 DNA sequence: TGCGCCAGCAGCTTATATCCGGGACTAAACTACAATGAGCAGTTCTTC.